These T cell receptor beta chains were read from a single sample in a study of human T cells and chemical hapten exposure. TCRdb reprocessed the RACE reads with MiXCR, giving one entry per CDR3 protein. The table records 25,000 to 30,000 distinct CDR3 sequences, more than 8% of them present only once. The source was whole blood, collected in connection with sensitization to the hapten diphenylcyclopropenone (DPC). These receptors all come from a man aged 25-45 years with alopecia areata. Some clones in this sample may be carry-over from other donors' samples. CDR3s include the opening cysteine and the closing phenylalanine or tryptophan. The D gene is left open where the match is weak. Only some rows state a clone size, as once, few, many or a class for expanded clones.

d_gene	v_gene	j_gene	abundance	CDR3nt	CDR3aa
-	TRBV10-3	TRBJ2-7	-	TGTGCCATCAGTGAGTCACCCTTCGAGCAGTACTTC	CAISESPFEQYF
-	TRBV21-1	TRBJ2-6	few	TGTGCCAGCAGCAAACGACAGACTCCTGGGGCCAACGTCCTGACTTTC	CASSKRQTPGANVLTF
-	TRBV3-1	TRBJ1-2	-	TGTGCCAGCAGCCATCAACAGAGCTACACCTTC	CASSHQQSYTF
-	TRBV11-3	TRBJ2-3	few	TGTGCCAGCAGCTACCCGGACACAGATACGCAGTATTTT	CASSYPDTDTQYF
-	TRBV2	TRBJ2-5	-	TGTGCCAGCAGAGGAGACAGTAACCAAGAGACCCAGTACTTC	CASRGDSNQETQYF
TRBD1	TRBV27	TRBJ1-6	-	TGTGCCAGCAGTCCCTCCCGGACAGGGGGGAATTCACCCCTCCACTTT	CASSPSRTGGNSPLHF
-	TRBV29-1	TRBJ1-1	many	TGCAGCGTTGAGCCCTCGAACACTGAAGCTTTCTTT	CSVEPSNTEAFF
-	TRBV10-1	TRBJ2-5	many	TGCGCCAGCAGCCCGCGCGGCCAAGAGACCCAGTACTTC	CASSPRGQETQYF
TRBD2	TRBV11-3	TRBJ2-1	many	TGTGCCAGCACCAAGTCCGGAGCGGGGGGGGTTGAGCAGTTCTTC	CASTKSGAGGVEQFF
-	TRBV29-1	TRBJ2-5	many	TGCAGCGTTGCCCGGATGCAAGAGACCCAGTACTTC	CSVARMQETQYF
-	TRBV6-5	TRBJ2-1	many	TGTGCCAGCAGTTCCCACATGTTTGGGAGCTCCTACAATGAGCAGTTCTTC	CASSSHMFGSSYNEQFF
-	TRBV4-1	TRBJ1-4	-	TGCGCCAGCAGCCAAGATCGGGAGACATATGCAACTAATGAAAAACTGTTTTTT	CASSQDRETYATNEKLFF
-	TRBV20-1	TRBJ2-3	many	TGCAGTGGGTTCGGGGGAACTAGCACAGATACGCAGTATTTT	CSGFGGTSTDTQYF
TRBD2	TRBV29-1	TRBJ2-1	medium-sized	TGCAGCGCCGGTGCTAGCGGGGGGGCGGAGCAGTTCTTC	CSAGASGGAEQFF
TRBD1	TRBV3-1	TRBJ1-2	many	TGTGCCAGCAGCCATTTTGTTGCGGGACAGAATGGCTACACCTTC	CASSHFVAGQNGYTF
TRBD2	TRBV20-1	TRBJ2-5	-	TGCAGTACACACACTAGCGGGAGGGACGTTTACCAAGAGACCCAGTACTTC	CSTHTSGRDVYQETQYF
-	TRBV12-3/TRBV12-4	TRBJ1-1	-	TGTGCCAGCGGGGGGAAGGGCACTGAAGCTTTCTTT	CASGGKGTEAFF
TRBD1	TRBV2	TRBJ2-7	many	TGTGCCAGCCTCCGGGACAGGGATGAGCAGTACTTC	CASLRDRDEQYF
-	TRBV7-2	TRBJ2-3	-	TGTGCCAGCAGCTTAGTGGGGGCGAGCACAGATACGCAGTATTTT	CASSLVGASTDTQYF
-	TRBV14	TRBJ1-4	many	TGTGCCAGCAGCCGGCGGTCTGCAACTAATGAAAAACTGTTTTTT	CASSRRSATNEKLFF
-	TRBV7-8	TRBJ2-3	few	TGTGCCAGCAGCTTTAGCCCGGATACGCAGTATTTT	CASSFSPDTQYF
-	TRBV7-3	TRBJ1-1	many	TGTGCCAGCAGCTCATCGGGAGTTAGGAACACTGAAGCTTTCTTT	CASSSSGVRNTEAFF
-	TRBV6-2/TRBV6-3	TRBJ2-7	many	TGTGCCAGCTTTGGGGGGGACATTACCTACGAGCAGTACTTC	CASFGGDITYEQYF